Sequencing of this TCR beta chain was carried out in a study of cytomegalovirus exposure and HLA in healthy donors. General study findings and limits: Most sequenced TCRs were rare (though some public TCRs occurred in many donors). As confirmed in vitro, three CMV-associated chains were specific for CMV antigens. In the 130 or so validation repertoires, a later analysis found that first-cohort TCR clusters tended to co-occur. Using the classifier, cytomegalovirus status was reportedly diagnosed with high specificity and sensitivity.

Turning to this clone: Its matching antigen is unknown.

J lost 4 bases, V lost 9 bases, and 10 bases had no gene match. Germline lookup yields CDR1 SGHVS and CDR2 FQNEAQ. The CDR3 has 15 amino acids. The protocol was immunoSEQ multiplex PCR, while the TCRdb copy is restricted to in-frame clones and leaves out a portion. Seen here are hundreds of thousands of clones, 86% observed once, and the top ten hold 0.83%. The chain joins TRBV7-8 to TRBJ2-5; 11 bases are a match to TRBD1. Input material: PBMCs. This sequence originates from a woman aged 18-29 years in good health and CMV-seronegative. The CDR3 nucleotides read TGTGCCAGTCGAGGACAGGGGGCTCTGGGAGAGACCCAGTACTTC. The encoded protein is CASRGQGALGETQYF. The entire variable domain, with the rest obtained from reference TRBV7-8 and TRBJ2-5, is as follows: GAGVSQSPRYKVAKRGQDVALRCDPISGHVSLFWYQQALGQGPEFLTYFQNEAQLDKSGLPSDRFFAERPEGSVSTLKIQRTQQEDSAVYLCASRGQGALGETQYFGPGTRLLVL.